The 3 T cell receptor beta chains reported below all come from one sample, sequenced in a study of tumor-infiltrating lymphocytes in primary liver carcinoma. TCR beta cDNA was prepared out of roughly 500 ng total RNA by means of a constant-region primer. ARM-PCR, slightly modified, supplied the TCR beta libraries through three nested multiplex PCR rounds. The first two PCR rounds used TRBV1-TRBV30 forward primers with a C-beta reverse primer, about 10 cycles each. In TCRdb, the multiplex PCR reads were re-called with MiXCR into one record per CDR3 protein. The table includes about 200,000 distinct CDR3 sequences, less than 70% detected once. Both blood RNA, taken from unsorted whole blood, and germline DNA were extracted. The material sequenced was peripheral blood. These receptors all come from a woman aged 60-70 years with primary liver carcinoma and hepatitis B virus infection.

This clonotype was counted many times. The chain joins TRBV28 to TRBJ2-1; 8 bases are a match to TRBD2. CDR1 MDHEN and CDR2 SYDVKM come from the germline V gene. This CDR3 has 14 residues. V shed 5 bases, J shed 6 bases, and the junction held 6 bases outside the gene matches. CDR3 loop: CASSASGRVNEQFF. The DNA of the CDR3 is TGTGCCAGCAGTGCCTCCGGGAGGGTCAATGAGCAGTTCTTC.

Worth noting for this clonotype: This clone may be a read error of a much larger clone one base away. V usage is TRBV6-6 and J usage is TRBJ1-3; D is ambiguous. The V and J ends lost 5 bases and 0 bases respectively, with 17 bases between them. Germline CDR1 MNHNY, CDR2 SVGAGI (reference sequence). This CDR3 spans 17 amino acids. CDR3 bases: TGTGCCAGCAGTGACCGGGCCAGAAGAGACTCTGGAAACACCATATATTTT. Protein sequence: CASSDRARRDSGNTIYF.

As concerns this clonotype: Since a much larger clone is just one base distant, this may be a read error. The chain combines TRBV29-1 with TRBJ2-1; D not certain. The germline V gene encodes CDR1 SQVTM and CDR2 ANQGSEA. The germline V and J ends were trimmed by 4 bases and 0 bases, with 7 bases remaining between them. CDR3 length: 13 amino acids. The CDR3 DNA follows: TGCAGCGTTGCTCGGCACTCCTACAATGAGCAGTTCTTC. Translated, it gives CSVARHSYNEQFF.